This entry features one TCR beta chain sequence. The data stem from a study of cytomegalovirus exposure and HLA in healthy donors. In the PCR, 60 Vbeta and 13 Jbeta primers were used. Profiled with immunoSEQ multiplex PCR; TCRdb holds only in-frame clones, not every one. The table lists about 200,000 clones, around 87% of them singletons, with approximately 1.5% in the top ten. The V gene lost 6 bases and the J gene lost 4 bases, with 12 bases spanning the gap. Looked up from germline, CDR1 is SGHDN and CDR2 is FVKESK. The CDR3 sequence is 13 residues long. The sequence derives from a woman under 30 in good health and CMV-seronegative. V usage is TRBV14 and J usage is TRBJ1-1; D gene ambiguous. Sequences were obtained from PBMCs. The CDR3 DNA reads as TGTGCCAGCAGGGAGGAGGGAGGCACTGAAGCTTTCTTT. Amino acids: CASREEGGTEAFF.